The 29 T cell receptor beta chains listed next were all sequenced from one sample in a study of T-cell reconstitution after alpha-beta-depleted transplantation in children. As it was prepared, the TCRbeta library received unique molecular identifiers. TCRdb called the PCR reads again in MiXCR, with one record for every CDR3 protein. The sample gives some 500,000 distinct CDR3 sequences, about 18% of which show up once; 2.5% to 3.5% is in the top ten. Sequenced here: PBMCs from the stem cell graft donor, sampled from the stem cell graft. The source of these receptors is a human donor who donated a stem cell graft to a child with acute lymphoblastic leukemia.

A few counts support this clonotype. The chain uses TRBV27 and TRBJ2-7; D may correspond to TRBD1 or TRBD2 (5 bases each). The CDR3 covers 15 residues. Trimming stripped 5 bases from V and 5 bases from J, with 19 bases between. CDR1 is MNHEY, CDR2 SMNVEV, per germline (reference sequence). CDR3 DNA sequence: TGTGCCAGCAGTCTGATACCGGGACGCCTCCACGAGCAGTACTTC. Translating it yields CASSLIPGRLHEQYF.

This CDR3 reads CASTTGHVADTQYF. The CDR3 region has the DNA TGCGCCAGTACGACAGGGCACGTTGCAGATACGCAGTATTTT. The rearrangement joins TRBV5-1 to TRBJ2-3; 7 nucleotides line up with TRBD1. The CDR3 extends over 14 amino acids. Germline V gene data show CDR1 as SGHRS and CDR2 as YFSETQ. The V and J ends lost 8 bases and 4 bases, in that order; junction bases with no gene match: 10.

This clonotype was found a few times. The gene calls are TRBV29-1 and TRBJ2-5; tentative D call: TRBD2 (5 bases). The germline V and J ends were trimmed by 6 bases and 2 bases, with 16 bases remaining between them. This CDR3 region has 14 residues. The germline V gene encodes CDR1 SQVTM and CDR2 ANQGSEA. DNA for the CDR3: TGCAGCGTCCCCCCGGACGGAGGACAAGAGACCCAGTACTTC. This sequence encodes CSVPPDGGQETQYF.

The rearrangement joins TRBV12-3 or TRBV12-4 to TRBJ2-2, with TRBD1 matching over 9 bases. This CDR3 region has 15 residues. V trimming: 5 bases; J trimming: 6 bases; junction bases outside the gene matches: 7. CDR3 sequence: CASSLRDRESGELFF. Here the CDR3 DNA reads TGTGCCAGCAGTCTCCGGGACAGGGAATCCGGGGAGCTGTTTTTT.

This sequence joins TRBV9 and TRBJ2-1; D remains ambiguous. Germline values: CDR1 SGDLS, CDR2 YYNGEE. Trimming took off 1 base at V and 9 bases at J, with 8 bases between the two ends. This CDR3 is built from 12 residues. The CDR3, as DNA: TGTGCCAGCAGCGTACGAGAAGCTGAGCAGTTCTTC. The encoded protein is CASSVREAEQFF.

The chain employs TRBV18 and TRBJ2-1; TRBD2 aligns across 7 bases. Germline values: CDR1 KGHSH, CDR2 LQKENI. CDR3 length: 13 residues. V gave up 3 bases and J gave up 8 bases; unmatched junction bases: 4. The CDR3 region has the DNA TGTGCCAGCTCACCGTACGGGGGGTATGAGCAGTTCTTC. Its translation is CASSPYGGYEQFF.

This clonotype occurred a few times. This sequence joins TRBV6-1 and TRBJ2-2; D unclear. The CDR3 is 14 residues long. The germline V gene has CDR1 MNHNS and CDR2 SASEGT. V lost 10 bases to trimming and J lost 2 bases, with 14 bases between them. The CDR3 spells CAISPFYNTGELFF. The CDR3 DNA follows: TGTGCCATCAGCCCCTTTTATAACACCGGGGAGCTGTTTTTT.

There are a few counts of this clonotype. This chain uses TRBV24-1 with TRBJ2-6; D gene ambiguous. Germline V gene sequence: CDR1 KGHDR, CDR2 SFDVKD. The CDR3 contains 16 residues. The V end was cut by 4 bases, the J end by 0 bases, with 9 bases between. CDR3 coding DNA: TGTGCCACCAGTGACCCAGGTAGCTCTGGGGCCAACGTCCTGACTTTC. It specifies CATSDPGSSGANVLTF.

This clonotype has just a few counts. CDR3 loop: CASSLTGDSLSDTDTQYF. The CDR3 region has the DNA TGTGCCAGCAGCTTAACGGGGGACTCGCTATCTGACACAGATACGCAGTATTTT. The chain uses TRBV7-3 and TRBJ2-3; TRBD2 might be the D (6 bases). V lost 0 bases, J lost 2 bases, and 18 bases lay in between. The germline CDR1 and CDR2 sequences are SGHTA and FQGTGA. The CDR3 is 18 residues long.

This clonotype was seen more than once but under ten times. V gene TRBV6-5 combines with J gene TRBJ1-1; the D gene is possibly TRBD1 (6 bases). Per germline, CDR1 MNHEY and CDR2 SVGAGI. CDR3 size: 14 residues. The germline V and J ends were trimmed by 4 bases and 4 bases, with 13 bases remaining between them. The CDR3 DNA sequence: TGTGCCAGCAGTTTCAGGGGAGGGAGCACTGAAGCTTTCTTT. It encodes CASSFRGGSTEAFF.

This chain joins TRBV19 and TRBJ1-2; D gene ambiguous. Looked up from germline, CDR1 is LNHDA and CDR2 is SQIVND (reference sequence). The CDR3 is made up of 14 amino acids. V gave up 5 bases and J gave up 2 bases, with 12 bases separating them. Here the CDR3 DNA reads TGTGCCAGTAGTCCGGCCTCAACCAACTATGGCTACACCTTC. Its translation: CASSPASTNYGYTF.

The rearrangement uses TRBV6-1 and TRBJ1-5; 7 nucleotides line up with TRBD1. Unmatched junction bases numbered 9, after V lost 7 bases and J lost 6 bases. In germline, CDR1 is MNHNS, CDR2 SASEGT. The CDR3 runs 14 residues. The CDR3 loop is CASTNDRVGQPQHF. CDR3 coding DNA: TGTGCCAGCACTAACGACAGGGTCGGTCAGCCCCAGCATTTT.

This clonotype has only a few counts. V usage is TRBV14 and J usage is TRBJ2-1; 8 bases align to TRBD2. J lost 3 bases, V lost 0 bases, and 4 bases had no gene match. Germline lookup yields CDR1 SGHDN and CDR2 FVKESK. This CDR3 comprises 16 residues. The CDR3 region has the DNA TGTGCCAGCAGCCAAGATTTCGGGAGGGTCTACAATGAGCAGTTCTTC. It yields the protein CASSQDFGRVYNEQFF.

The V gene is TRBV12-3 or TRBV12-4, the J gene TRBJ2-7; TRBD1 matches 8 bases. Trimming cost V 7 bases and J 0 bases; bases outside gene matches: 5. The CDR3 totals 14 residues. Here the CDR3 reads CASTGQGDSYEQYF. DNA for the CDR3: TGTGCCAGCACCGGACAGGGTGACTCCTACGAGCAGTACTTC.

This clonotype was counted a few times. This CDR3 is CASSSALAGGLSGANVLTF. For the CDR3, the DNA is TGTGCCAGCAGTTCCGCATTAGCGGGAGGGCTCTCTGGGGCCAACGTCCTGACTTTC. The chain uses TRBV27 and TRBJ2-6, with 11 nucleotides matching TRBD2. Germline lookup yields CDR1 MNHEY and CDR2 SMNVEV (reference sequence). V was clipped by 4 bases and J by 0 bases; unmatched bases: 8. The CDR3 totals 19 residues.

J is TRBJ1-1 and V is TRBV27; tentatively, D is TRBD1 (5 bases). The V gene lost 0 bases and the J gene lost 11 bases, with 13 bases spanning the gap. CDR3 length: 13 amino acids. CDR1 is MNHEY, CDR2 SMNVEV, per germline (reference sequence). This CDR3 reads CASSLSWEGKAFF. As DNA, the CDR3 is TGTGCCAGCAGTTTATCGTGGGAGGGGAAGGCTTTCTTT.

This clonotype was seen only a few times. The chain has TRBV29-1 and TRBJ2-3; 7 bases align to TRBD1. The CDR3 runs to 18 residues. Germline lookup yields CDR1 SQVTM and CDR2 ANQGSEA. Trimming removed 3 bases from V and 1 base from J; junction bases left unmatched: 16. CDR3 bases: TGCAGCGTTGATCGGCAGGGGATGACAGGGCGCCGCACAGATACGCAGTATTTT. Its protein product is CSVDRQGMTGRRTDTQYF.

The chain is built from TRBV2 and TRBJ2-1, with D perhaps matching TRBD1 (6 bases). The CDR3 extends over 11 amino acids. CDR1 is SNHLY, CDR2 FYNNEI, per germline. The ends were cut back, 9 bases at V and 9 bases at J, with 12 bases in the middle. The CDR3, as DNA: TGTGCCAGGAACCGAGGGGGTGAGCAGTTCTTC. Protein sequence: CARNRGGEQFF.

The sample holds a few counts of this clonotype. The chain has TRBV6-1 and TRBJ2-5, with 7 nucleotides matching TRBD2. In germline, CDR1 is MNHNS, CDR2 SASEGT. This CDR3 is 15 amino acids long. J was trimmed by 3 bases and V by 0 bases; bases with no gene match: 4. The CDR3 bases are TGTGCCAGCAGTGAAGCGGGGGGGAGCGAAGAGACCCAGTACTTC. It yields the protein CASSEAGGSEETQYF.

This clonotype was found a few times. The CDR3 protein is CASSPPRQYGYGYTF. The CDR3 region has the DNA TGTGCCAGCAGCCCCCCTCGGCAGTACGGCTATGGCTACACCTTC. The genes are TRBV11-2 and TRBJ1-2; D gene unclear. The length of the CDR3 is 15 residues. Germline lookup yields CDR1 SGHAT and CDR2 FQNNGV. With 5 bases removed from V and 4 bases from J, the gap between germline ends came to 17 bases.

At least ten counts were recorded for this clonotype. J is TRBJ2-7 and V is TRBV27, with D hard to call. The CDR3 has 14 residues. The V gene lost 4 bases and the J gene lost 0 bases, with 10 bases spanning the gap. Per the germline V gene, CDR1 is MNHEY and CDR2 is SMNVEV (reference sequence). The CDR3 protein is CASSWGSYSYEQYF. The CDR3 DNA is TGTGCCAGCAGTTGGGGTTCTTACTCCTACGAGCAGTACTTC.

This clonotype was observed at least ten times. The rearrangement links TRBV12-3 or TRBV12-4 to TRBJ1-4; D is perhaps TRBD1 (5 bases). The CDR3 is 14 residues long. V was shortened by 3 bases and J by 2 bases, with 7 bases between the two germline ends. This CDR3 is CASSLQGTNEKLFF. CDR3 DNA: TGTGCCAGCAGTTTGCAGGGTACTAATGAAAAACTGTTTTTT.

The V call is TRBV4-1, the J call TRBJ1-1, with D unresolved. Germline assignment: CDR1 MGHRA and CDR2 YSYEKL. The V gene lost 1 base and the J gene lost 3 bases, with 6 bases spanning the gap. The CDR3 totals 13 residues. In DNA form, the CDR3 reads TGCGCCAGCAGCCAAGCCCCGGACACTGAAGCTTTCTTT. Translation gives CASSQAPDTEAFF.

This clonotype has only a few counts. The genes are TRBV5-1 and TRBJ1-2; no reliable D call. CDR1 and CDR2 from the germline V gene are SGHRS and YFSETQ. The CDR3 totals 13 residues. V dropped 0 bases and J dropped 7 bases, with 10 bases sitting between them. CDR3 coding DNA: TGCGCCAGCAGCTTGGTCTTAGGAGGTGGCTACACCTTC. It yields the protein CASSLVLGGGYTF.

The chain uses TRBV5-5 and TRBJ1-6; no clear D. CDR3 length equals 16 residues. V lost 0 bases and J 0 bases, leaving 7 bases between the germline ends. Germline V gene data show CDR1 as SGHKS and CDR2 as YYEKEE (reference sequence). CDR3 DNA: TGTGCCAGCAGCTTGGAGCGGGTCTCCTATAATTCACCCCTCCACTTT. Translation: CASSLERVSYNSPLHF.

On this clonotype: One junction end disagrees with the germline gene, perhaps due to a read error. The chain uses TRBV5-8 and TRBJ2-2; the D gene could be TRBD1 or TRBD2 (5 bases each). Per the germline V gene, CDR1 is SGHTS and CDR2 is YDEGEE. The CDR3 runs 12 residues. CDR3 loop: CASSPRLGDLFF. The CDR3 bases are TGTGCCAGCAGCCCCCGACTCGGGGACCTGTTTTTT.

The gene calls are TRBV28 and TRBJ2-7; D perhaps matches TRBD1 (6 bases). Trimming stripped 6 bases from V and 3 bases from J, with 15 bases between. The CDR3 contains 14 residues. Germline values: CDR1 MDHEN, CDR2 SYDVKM. CDR3 protein: CASRRTEYFYEQYF. The CDR3 nucleotides read TGTGCCAGCAGACGGACAGAGTACTTCTACGAGCAGTACTTC. Drawing the rest from reference TRBV28 and TRBJ2-7, the complete variable domain is DVKVTQSSRYLVKRTGEKVFLECVQDMDHENMFWYRQDPGLGLRLIYFSYDVKMKEKGDIPEGYSVSREKKERFSLILESASTNQTSMYLCASRRTEYFYEQYFGPGTRLTVT.

The sample holds many counts of this clonotype. The genes are TRBV28 and TRBJ2-4; D gene uncertain. This CDR3 is built from 13 residues. With 6 bases removed from V and 0 bases from J, the gap between germline ends came to 6 bases. Germline-derived CDR1 and CDR2 are MDHEN and SYDVKM. This CDR3 is CASRDLAKNIQYF. CDR3 DNA: TGTGCCAGCAGGGACCTAGCCAAAAACATTCAGTACTTC.

This clonotype was picked up a small number of times. This chain joins TRBV20-1 and TRBJ1-2; 10 nucleotides match TRBD1. The CDR3 totals 17 residues. The germline CDR1 and CDR2 sequences are DFQATT and SNEGSKA (reference sequence). The CDR3 here is CSVTTGQGVPVAYGYTF. The CDR3 DNA follows: TGCAGCGTCACGACAGGACAGGGGGTTCCAGTCGCGTATGGCTACACCTTC.